The present entry profiles one T cell receptor (beta chain) with its context. This CDR3 region has 12 residues. With 8 bases removed from V and 2 bases from J, the gap between germline ends came to 9 bases. Germline V gene lookup returns CDR1 SGHTA and CDR2 FQGNSA. The PCR ran on 60 Vbeta and 13 Jbeta primers. Profiling relied on immunoSEQ multiplex PCR, and the TCRdb table lists in-frame clones only, not all of them. Altogether roughly 200,000 clones are present, around 87% being singletons, with the ten largest covering 1% to 1.5%. This sample is drawn from a study of cytomegalovirus exposure and HLA in healthy donors.

The sample consisted of PBMCs. This rearrangement joins TRBV7-2 to TRBJ2-5; D may be TRBD1 (6 bases). This TCR came from a man aged 30 to 45 in good health and CMV-seronegative. The CDR3, as DNA: TGTGCCAGCGGAAGGGGGCAAGAGACCCAGTACTTC. Translating gives CASGRGQETQYF.